This is a list of T cell receptor beta chains from one sample in a study of T cells in Graves' hyperthyroidism and ophthalmopathy. MiXCR, run by TCRdb on the multiplex PCR reads, gives a single entry per CDR3 protein. Among 500,000 to 650,000 distinct CDR3 sequences listed, about 15% were seen once. The sequenced sample was blood. The receptors originated from a woman in her fifties or sixties with Graves' ophthalmopathy. The CDR3 runs from the conserved cysteine through the conserved F or W.

V | CDR3
TRBV27 | CASSLLGRETVIEQFF
TRBV11-2 | CASSLFPADPQETQYF
TRBV6-5 | CASSLALAGASYEQYF
TRBV29-1 | CSARPEGRYGTEQFF
TRBV20-1 | CSARGTSGSYEQYF
TRBV20-1 | CSAREGIGTDEQFF
TRBV5-1 | CASSSGLAGGSGETQYF
TRBV12-3/TRBV12-4 | CASSDSSNYGYTF
TRBV20-1 | CSAEGALQETQYF
TRBV20-1 | CSARRGLTYNEQFF
TRBV27 | CASGDYRGGQETQYF
TRBV6-2/TRBV6-3 | CASSKLAGVNEQFF
TRBV7-9 | CASSEGGVMNNEQFF
TRBV5-1 | CASSSPGRQGHGYTF
TRBV7-3 | CASSLTRQRPSSGANVLTF
TRBV29-1 | CSVLLARRSYEQYF
TRBV20-1 | CSARDRLAGEVAQETQYF
TRBV7-2 | CASNFLQRNSPLHF
TRBV6-5 | CASSYAKARGPPLEQYF
TRBV27 | CASSTSGKNIQYF
TRBV11-3 | CASSPRLRRNTEAFF
TRBV4-3 | CASSLGLTGLNSPLHF